The rows below give T cell receptor beta chains drawn from one sample of a study of glioma-infiltrating T cells after dendritic cell vaccination. Using immunoSEQ multiplex PCR, the repertoire was profiled, and TCRdb retains in-frame clones only, with some absent. The data hold about 65,000 clones, with around nine tenths observed a single time. Here the sequenced sample was blood, taken after dendritic cell vaccination. These receptors came from a human donor with glioblastoma. The CDR3 runs from the conserved cysteine through the conserved F or W. The D gene is left open where the match is weak. Clone size is given for some rows only: seen once, a few or many times, or a class if the clone is expanded.

V gene	D gene	J gene	clone size	CDR3 protein	CDR3 DNA
TRBV10-2	TRBD2	TRBJ2-3	.	CASSEGWLAGVSDTQYF	TGCGCCAGCAGTGAGGGATGGCTAGCGGGGGTCTCAGATACGCAGTATTTT
TRBV7-2	TRBD1	TRBJ1-1	once	CASSATGRGIEAFF	TGTGCCAGCAGCGCCACGGGCAGGGGGATTGAAGCTTTCTTT
TRBV6-6	TRBD1	TRBJ1-2	few	CASSAGTGVVNYGYTF	TGTGCCAGCAGTGCCGGGACAGGGGTTGTGAACTATGGCTACACCTTC
TRBV5-4	.	TRBJ2-1	.	CASSSSGPTYNEQFF	TGTGCCAGCAGCTCCAGCGGGCCCACCTACAATGAGCAGTTCTTC
TRBV11-2	.	TRBJ2-7	.	CASRIQGYEQYF	TGTGCCAGCAGGATACAGGGCTACGAGCAGTACTTC
TRBV30	.	TRBJ1-1	.	CAWAGGTLAFF	TGTGCCTGGGCTGGGGGGACTTTAGCTTTCTTT
TRBV11-2	.	TRBJ2-7	.	CASSFQGSGSYEQYF	TGTGCCAGCAGCTTTCAGGGATCAGGCTCCTACGAGCAGTACTTC
TRBV25-1	TRBD2	TRBJ2-1	.	CASSAPSGRRNNEQFF	TGTGCCAGCAGTGCGCCTAGCGGGAGGCGAAACAATGAGCAGTTCTTC
TRBV15	.	TRBJ2-2	.	CATSRDRGPNTGELFF	TGTGCCACCAGCAGAGACAGGGGTCCGAACACCGGGGAGCTGTTTTTT
TRBV7-2	.	TRBJ2-3	once	CASSPSRSPQGADTQYF	TGTGCCAGCAGCCCGAGCAGGTCGCCCCAGGGCGCAGATACGCAGTATTTT
TRBV5-8	.	TRBJ2-3	.	CASSLGRFNAGDTQYF	TGTGCCAGCAGCCTGGGTCGCTTTAACGCCGGAGATACGCAGTATTTT
TRBV7-9	.	TRBJ1-1	.	CASSRASSRGTEAFF	TGTGCCAGCTCAAGGGCCAGTTCCCGGGGCACTGAAGCTTTCTTT
TRBV9	.	TRBJ2-1	.	CASSVASNEQFF	TGTGCCAGCAGCGTAGCATCCAATGAGCAGTTCTTC
TRBV7-2	.	TRBJ1-2	.	CASSLGQGNGYTF	TGTGCCAGCAGCTTGGGGCAGGGCAATGGCTACACCTTC
TRBV6-4	TRBD1	TRBJ2-7	.	CASSALGTGAIYEQYF	TGTGCCAGCAGCGCACTTGGGACAGGGGCTATCTACGAGCAGTACTTC
TRBV19	.	TRBJ2-6	.	CAMGGSEAGANVLTF	TGTGCCATGGGGGGAAGTGAGGCTGGGGCCAACGTCCTGACTTTC
TRBV7-9	.	TRBJ2-2	.	CASSPSSGGELFF	TGTGCCAGCAGCCCCAGTTCAGGCGGGGAGCTGTTTTTT
TRBV4-3	TRBD2	TRBJ2-1	.	CASSQDSTSGGPPSYNEQFF	TGCGCCAGCAGCCAAGATTCGACTAGCGGGGGGCCTCCCTCCTACAATGAGCAGTTCTTC
TRBV12-5	TRBD1	TRBJ2-7	.	CASGLRDRNSNF	TGTGCTAGTGGTTTAAGGGACAGAAATTCGAACTTC
TRBV7-2	.	TRBJ2-7	few	CASSLNYEQYF	TGTGCCAGCAGCCTAAACTACGAGCAGTACTTC
TRBV7-4	.	TRBJ1-3	.	CASSLNCLSGNTIYF	TGTGCCAGCAGCTTAAACTGTCTCTCTGGAAACACCATATATTTT
TRBV2	TRBD2	TRBJ2-3	.	CASSEGGSGDTQYF	TGTGCCAGCAGTGAGGGCGGGAGTGGAGATACGCAGTATTTT
TRBV4-1	TRBD2	TRBJ2-3	.	CASSQEGLAESTDTQYF	TGCGCCAGCAGCCAAGAAGGACTAGCGGAGTCCACAGATACGCAGTATTTT
TRBV20-1	.	TRBJ2-7	few	CSARQGYEQYF	TGCAGTGCTAGACAGGGGTACGAGCAGTACTTC
TRBV30	.	TRBJ2-2	.	CAWGGNTGELFF	TGTGCCTGGGGAGGGAACACCGGGGAGCTGTTTTTT
TRBV7-2	TRBD1	TRBJ1-1	.	CASSSRGLRWTEAFF	TGTGCCAGCAGCTCGAGGGGGCTTCGTTGGACTGAAGCTTTCTTT
TRBV7-8	.	TRBJ2-7	.	CASSLTASRFYEQYF	TGTGCCAGCAGCTTAACGGCTAGCCGCTTCTACGAGCAGTACTTC
TRBV7-2	.	TRBJ2-5	.	CASSTDYYSGETQYF	TGTGCCAGCAGTACTGATTATTATAGCGGCGAGACCCAGTACTTC
TRBV18	.	TRBJ1-1	.	CASSEGTAGSTEAFF	TGTGCCAGCTCAGAGGGGACGGCGGGGAGCACTGAAGCTTTCTTT
TRBV19	.	TRBJ2-6	once	CASSIDLANSGANVLTF	TGTGCCAGTAGTATAGATCTAGCCAACTCTGGGGCCAACGTCCTGACTTTC
TRBV19	TRBD1	TRBJ2-7	.	CASSFRQGAGEQYF	TGTGCCAGTAGTTTCCGACAGGGGGCAGGAGAGCAGTACTTC
TRBV7-2	TRBD1	TRBJ1-2	once	CASSLYRTGGLNYGYTF	TGTGCCAGCAGCTTATACCGCACAGGGGGCTTGAACTATGGCTACACCTTC
TRBV5-6	.	TRBJ2-5	.	CASSLRSGETQYF	TGTGCCAGCAGCTTGCGGAGTGGGGAGACCCAGTACTTC
TRBV25-1	.	TRBJ2-5	.	CASSASSGEGLQETQYF	TGTGCCAGCAGTGCCTCTTCAGGGGAGGGCCTCCAAGAGACCCAGTACTTC
TRBV2	TRBD1	TRBJ2-7	once	CASSTGGYEQYF	TGTGCCAGCAGTACAGGGGGGTACGAGCAGTACTTC
TRBV19	TRBD1	TRBJ2-7	.	CASGVGQGIYEQYF	TGTGCCAGTGGGGTAGGACAGGGCATCTACGAGCAGTACTTC
TRBV7-9	.	TRBJ2-2	.	CASSPSSGFGGELFF	TGTGCCAGCAGCCCCTCTTCGGGGTTTGGCGGGGAGCTGTTTTTT
TRBV6-6	.	TRBJ1-4	.	CASSYPLSVGEKLFF	TGTGCCAGCAGTTACCCGTTGAGCGTGGGTGAAAAACTGTTTTTT
TRBV4-1	.	TRBJ2-7	.	CASSSGYEQYF	TGCGCCAGCAGCTCAGGGTACGAGCAGTACTTC
TRBV2	TRBD2	TRBJ2-5	.	CASPGTISETQYF	TGTGCCAGCCCTGGGACTATCTCGGAGACCCAGTACTTC